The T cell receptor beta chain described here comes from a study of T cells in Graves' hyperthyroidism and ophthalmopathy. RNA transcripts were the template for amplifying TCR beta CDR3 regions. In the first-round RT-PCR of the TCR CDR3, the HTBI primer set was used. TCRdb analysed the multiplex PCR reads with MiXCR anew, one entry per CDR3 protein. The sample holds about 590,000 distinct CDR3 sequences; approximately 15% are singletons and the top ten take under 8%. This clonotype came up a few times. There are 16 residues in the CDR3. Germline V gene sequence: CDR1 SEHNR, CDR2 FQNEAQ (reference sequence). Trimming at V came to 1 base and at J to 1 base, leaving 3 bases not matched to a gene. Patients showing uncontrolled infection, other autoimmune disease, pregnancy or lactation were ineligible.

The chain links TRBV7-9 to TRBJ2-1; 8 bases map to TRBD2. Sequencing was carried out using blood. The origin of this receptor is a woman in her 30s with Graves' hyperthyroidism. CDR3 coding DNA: TGTGCCAGCAGCTTAGAGCGGGAGTGGTCCTACAATGAGCAGTTCTTC. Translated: CASSLEREWSYNEQFF.